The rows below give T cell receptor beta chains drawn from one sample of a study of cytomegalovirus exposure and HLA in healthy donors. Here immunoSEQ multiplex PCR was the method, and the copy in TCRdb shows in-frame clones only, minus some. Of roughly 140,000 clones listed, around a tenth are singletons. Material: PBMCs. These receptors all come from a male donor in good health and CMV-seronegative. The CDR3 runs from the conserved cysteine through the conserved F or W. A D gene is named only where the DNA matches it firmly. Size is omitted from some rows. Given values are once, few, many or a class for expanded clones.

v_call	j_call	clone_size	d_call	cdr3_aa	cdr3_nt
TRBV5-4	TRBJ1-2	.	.	CASSYYTAINYGYTF	TGTGCCAGCAGTTATTACACAGCCATCAACTATGGCTACACCTTC
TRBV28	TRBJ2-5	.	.	CASSLDLAQETQYF	TGTGCCAGCAGTTTAGACTTAGCCCAAGAGACCCAGTACTTC
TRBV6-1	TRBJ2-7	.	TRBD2	CASSARGTRGIYEQYF	TGTGCCAGCAGTGCCCGGGGGACTAGGGGGATCTACGAGCAGTACTTC
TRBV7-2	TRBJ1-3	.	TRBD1	CASSPRTGGFGNTIYF	TGTGCCAGCAGCCCTAGGACAGGGGGCTTTGGAAACACCATATATTTT
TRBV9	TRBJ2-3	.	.	CASSVSGRAETDTQYF	TGTGCCAGCAGCGTATCAGGGCGAGCCGAAACAGATACGCAGTATTTT
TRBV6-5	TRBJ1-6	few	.	CASSTGQRTPLHF	TGTGCCAGCAGCACAGGGCAACGCACGCCCCTCCACTTT
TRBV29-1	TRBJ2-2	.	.	CSVDRGQVGELFF	TGCAGCGTTGACAGAGGGCAAGTCGGGGAGCTGTTTTTT
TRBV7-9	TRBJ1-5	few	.	CASSLALGQLSQPQHF	TGTGCCAGCAGCTTAGCGCTCGGACAGTTGAGTCAGCCCCAGCATTTT
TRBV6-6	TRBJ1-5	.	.	CASGGAFNQPQHF	TGTGCCAGCGGCGGGGCCTTCAATCAGCCCCAGCATTTT
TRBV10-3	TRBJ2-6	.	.	CAISDGGSGANVLTF	TGTGCCATCAGTGATGGAGGCTCTGGGGCCAACGTCCTGACTTTC
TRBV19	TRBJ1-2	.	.	CASSESRRSSGYTF	TGTGCCAGTAGTGAGTCGAGGAGGAGCTCTGGCTACACCTTC
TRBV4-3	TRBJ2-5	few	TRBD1	CASSLNTGTGGGNAQYF	TGCGCCAGCAGCCTTAATACCGGGACAGGGGGAGGGAACGCCCAGTACTTC
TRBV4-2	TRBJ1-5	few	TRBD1	CASSLGQGVNQPQHF	TGTGCCAGCTCTCTCGGACAGGGGGTTAATCAGCCCCAGCATTTT
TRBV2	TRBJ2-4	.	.	CASRNPFRGNIQYF	TGTGCCAGTCGAAACCCGTTCCGCGGAAACATTCAGTACTTC
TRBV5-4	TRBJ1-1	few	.	CASSAGFAEAFF	TGTGCCAGCAGCGCGGGGTTCGCTGAAGCTTTCTTT
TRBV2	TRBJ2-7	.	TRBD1	CASTFPFDRDSYEQYF	TGTGCCAGCACGTTCCCTTTTGACAGGGACTCCTACGAGCAGTACTTC
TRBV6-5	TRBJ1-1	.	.	CASGPGSEWGTEAFF	TGTGCCAGCGGACCAGGGTCTGAGTGGGGCACTGAAGCTTTCTTT
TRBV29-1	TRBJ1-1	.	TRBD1	CSVDGQGGTEAFF	TGCAGCGTTGACGGACAGGGCGGCACTGAAGCTTTCTTT
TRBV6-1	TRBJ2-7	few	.	CASSSPGVSYEQYF	TGTGCCAGCAGTAGCCCAGGGGTCTCCTACGAGCAGTACTTC
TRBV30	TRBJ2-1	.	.	CAWNKARPSSYNEQFF	TGTGCCTGGAACAAAGCCAGGCCGAGCTCCTACAATGAGCAGTTCTTC
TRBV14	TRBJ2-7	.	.	CASSQGGGVQYF	TGTGCCAGCAGCCAAGGAGGGGGAGTGCAGTACTTC
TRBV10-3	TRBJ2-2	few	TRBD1	CAISAGTGSRVELFF	TGTGCCATCAGTGCGGGGACAGGGTCTCGCGTGGAGCTGTTTTTT
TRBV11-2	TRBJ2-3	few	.	CASRLLAGRADTQYF	TGTGCCAGCAGATTGTTGGCGGGAAGAGCAGATACGCAGTATTTT
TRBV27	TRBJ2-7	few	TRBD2	CASSFGTSGVYEQYF	TGTGCCAGCAGTTTTGGAACTAGCGGGGTATATGAGCAGTACTTC
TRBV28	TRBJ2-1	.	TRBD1	CASSVRTGTYQVF	TGTGCCAGCAGTGTAAGGACAGGGACCTACCAGGTCTTC
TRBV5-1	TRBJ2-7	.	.	CASTTGGYEQYF	TGCGCCAGCACGACAGGAGGTTACGAGCAGTACTTC
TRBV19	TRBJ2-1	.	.	CASSIGAPSEQFF	TGTGCCAGTAGTATAGGAGCTCCTTCGGAGCAGTTCTTC
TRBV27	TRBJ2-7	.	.	CASSSEGRQGTPYEQYF	TGTGCCAGCAGCTCGGAGGGCAGACAGGGTACCCCCTACGAGCAGTACTTC
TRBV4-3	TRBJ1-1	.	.	CASSQVAHLRDTEAFF	TGCGCCAGCAGCCAAGTGGCACACCTCAGGGACACTGAAGCTTTCTTT
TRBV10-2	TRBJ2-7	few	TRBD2	CASSESGSGTYEQYF	TGCGCCAGCAGTGAGTCGGGTAGCGGGACATACGAGCAGTACTTC
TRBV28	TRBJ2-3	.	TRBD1	CASSFWGQGSTDTQYF	TGTGCCAGCAGTTTTTGGGGACAGGGGTCCACAGATACGCAGTATTTT
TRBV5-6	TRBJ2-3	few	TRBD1	CASSFGGQFTDTQYF	TGTGCCAGCAGCTTTGGGGGACAGTTCACAGATACGCAGTATTTT
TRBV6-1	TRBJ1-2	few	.	CASSEAAGRYYGYTF	TGTGCCAGCAGTGAAGCGGCAGGGAGGTACTATGGCTACACCTTC
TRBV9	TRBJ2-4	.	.	CASSSLQGTVQYF	TGTGCCAGCAGCTCATTACAAGGGACTGTTCAGTACTTC
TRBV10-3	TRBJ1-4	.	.	CAPTPKRTPIGYEKLFF	TGTGCCCCCACTCCTAAGCGAACTCCTATAGGATATGAAAAACTGTTTTTT
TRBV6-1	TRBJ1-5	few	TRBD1	CASRGQGTNQPQHF	TGTGCCAGCAGAGGACAGGGTACCAATCAGCCCCAGCATTTT
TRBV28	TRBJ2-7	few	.	CASSPPPVYEQYF	TGTGCCAGCAGCCCCCCCCCGGTCTACGAGCAGTACTTC
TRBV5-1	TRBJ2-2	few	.	CASSPGTTGELFF	TGCGCCAGCAGCCCGGGAACCACCGGGGAGCTGTTTTTT
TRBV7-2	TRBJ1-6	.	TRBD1	CASRAQGTGLSPLHF	TGTGCCAGCAGAGCACAGGGGACAGGGCTTTCACCCCTCCACTTT
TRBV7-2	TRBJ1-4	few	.	CASSPGGKEKLFF	TGTGCCAGCAGCCCGGGAGGAAAAGAAAAACTGTTTTTT
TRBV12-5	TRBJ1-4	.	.	CAREPLTGNNEKLFF	TGTGCTAGGGAACCATTGACAGGCAATAATGAAAAACTGTTTTTT
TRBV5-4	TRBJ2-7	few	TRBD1	CASSGPETGVRREQYF	TGTGCCAGCAGCGGCCCCGAAACAGGGGTCCGACGCGAGCAGTACTTC